This T cell receptor (beta chain) emerged from a study of OX40 agonist ivuxolimab in advanced cancers. Study background: Patients' therapy was ivuxolimab, an antibody that acts as an agonist of OX40 (CD134).

TCRdb's copy holds only in-frame clones and misses some; the assay was immunoSEQ multiplex PCR. The table has 45,000 to 55,000 clones, approximately 84% seen once; the top ten hold 7.5% to 10%. About this clone: As yet, its antigen is unknown.

With baseline, cycle 4 day 1, and cycle 7 day 1 as timepoints, blood was sampled. Overall study results and limits: Fewer expanded clones were found on average in CD4+ than in CD8+ T cells. Doses of 0.1 to 3.0 mg/kg were accompanied by clonal expansion of CD4+ and CD8+ blood T cells by week 6.

Germline values: CDR1 MNHEY, CDR2 SVGAGI. This CDR3 spans 15 amino acids. V was shortened by 7 bases and J by 0 bases, with 15 bases between the two germline ends. This clonotype was sampled from an adult with an advanced solid tumor such as melanoma, head and neck, liver or kidney cancer. The sequenced sample was CD4+ or CD8+ T cells sorted from blood, obtained in a trial of the OX40 agonist ivuxolimab. The J gene is TRBJ1-1, the V gene TRBV6-5; D is perhaps TRBD1 (6 bases). CDR3 DNA: TGTGCCAGCATACCTAGGGGACATATGAACACTGAAGCTTTCTTT. It translates to CASIPRGHMNTEAFF.